Listed below are T cell receptor beta chains from one sample, sequenced in a study. TCRdb fed the 5' RACE reads into MiXCR, producing one record per CDR3 protein. The sample has tens of thousands of distinct CDR3 sequences, around a quarter seen once. The sequenced sample consisted of tumor-infiltrating memory CD4+ T cells sorted from the breast tumor. All receptors derive from a female donor with breast cancer. Each CDR3 is given with its conserved first and last residue. A D gene is named only where the DNA matches it firmly. Size is omitted from some rows. Given values are once, few, many or a class for expanded clones.

DNA: TGCAGTGCTCCGGCAGCGAATCAGCCCCAGCATTTT
CDR3: CSAPAANQPQHF
V: TRBV20-1
length: 12
J: TRBJ1-5
size: NA
D: NA

DNA: TGTGCCAGCAGCTTAGGGGCCGCGACAGATACGCAGTATTTT
CDR3: CASSLGAATDTQYF
V: TRBV11-3
length: 14
J: TRBJ2-3
size: few
D: NA

DNA: TGTGCCAGCAGCACAACATCGACCACCGGGGAGCTGTTTTTT
CDR3: CASSTTSTTGELFF
V: TRBV7-3
length: 14
J: TRBJ2-2
size: NA
D: NA

DNA: TGTGCCAGCAGTTACAGGGGGCACTCCTACGAGCAGTACTTC
CDR3: CASSYRGHSYEQYF
V: TRBV2
length: 14
J: TRBJ2-7
size: few
D: TRBD1

DNA: TGCGCCAGCAGCCAGGTCTCCGGGACAGGATACGAGCAGTACTTC
CDR3: CASSQVSGTGYEQYF
V: TRBV4-3
length: 15
J: TRBJ2-7
size: NA
D: TRBD1

DNA: TGCAGCGTTGCACCGGGACAAATGAAGGACGAGCAGTACTTC
CDR3: CSVAPGQMKDEQYF
V: TRBV29-1
length: 14
J: TRBJ2-7
size: few
D: NA

DNA: TGTGCCAGCAGTTCGGGACAGGCCTCTGGAAACACCATATATTTT
CDR3: CASSSGQASGNTIYF
V: TRBV6-2/TRBV6-3
length: 15
J: TRBJ1-3
size: NA
D: TRBD1

DNA: TGTGCCAGCGCATCTAGCGGGGGACAAGAGACCCAGTACTTC
CDR3: CASASSGGQETQYF
V: TRBV12-3/TRBV12-4
length: 14
J: TRBJ2-5
size: NA
D: TRBD2

DNA: TGTGCCAGCAGGGGACTAGCGGAAAATGAGCAGTTCTTC
CDR3: CASRGLAENEQFF
V: TRBV6-6
length: 13
J: TRBJ2-1
size: few
D: TRBD2

DNA: TGTGCCAGCAGCCGAGATGGACAGTCCTCCTACGAGCAGTACTTC
CDR3: CASSRDGQSSYEQYF
V: TRBV6-5
length: 15
J: TRBJ2-7
size: many
D: NA

DNA: TGTGCCAGCAGCTTAGAGGCAGCCATGGGCTATGGCTACACCTTC
CDR3: CASSLEAAMGYGYTF
V: TRBV7-2
length: 15
J: TRBJ1-2
size: few
D: NA

DNA: TGTGCCAGCAGCCAGAGGGGTGGGACAGAAGCTTTCTTT
CDR3: CASSQRGGTEAFF
V: TRBV7-2
length: 13
J: TRBJ1-1
size: NA
D: NA

DNA: TGTGCCAGCAGCTTGGGACTAGCGGGGCAAGAGACCCAGTACTTC
CDR3: CASSLGLAGQETQYF
V: TRBV7-2
length: 15
J: TRBJ2-5
size: NA
D: TRBD2

DNA: TGTGCCAGCAGTGAATTTTACTTCGATGAGCAGTTCTTC
CDR3: CASSEFYFDEQFF
V: TRBV6-1
length: 13
J: TRBJ2-1
size: NA
D: NA

DNA: TGTGCCAGCAGTCGCCCTTCTAGCGGGACCACCGGGGAGCTGTTTTTT
CDR3: CASSRPSSGTTGELFF
V: TRBV6-5
length: 16
J: TRBJ2-2
size: few
D: TRBD2

DNA: TGTGCCAGCAGCGGAGCTCGACTGGTAGCCAAAAACATTCAGTACTTC
CDR3: CASSGARLVAKNIQYF
V: TRBV28
length: 16
J: TRBJ2-4
size: many
D: NA

DNA: TGTGCCATCAGTGAGTCGGGGGGCCATGAAGCTTTCTTT
CDR3: CAISESGGHEAFF
V: TRBV10-3
length: 13
J: TRBJ1-1
size: NA
D: NA

DNA: TGCGCCAGCAGAGGAGGGGTAGTTAACAATGAGCAGTTCTTC
CDR3: CASRGGVVNNEQFF
V: TRBV5-1
length: 14
J: TRBJ2-1
size: NA
D: NA

DNA: TGCGCCAGCAGCGCCGAAGGGGGCTATGGCTACACCTTC
CDR3: CASSAEGGYGYTF
V: TRBV5-1
length: 13
J: TRBJ1-2
size: NA
D: NA

DNA: TGCAGTGCTAAAATTACCGGGGAGACCCAGTACTTC
CDR3: CSAKITGETQYF
V: TRBV20-1
length: 12
J: TRBJ2-5
size: few
D: NA

DNA: TGCGCCAGCAGCTTACGACAGGGGACTGAAGCTTTCTTT
CDR3: CASSLRQGTEAFF
V: TRBV5-1
length: 13
J: TRBJ1-1
size: NA
D: TRBD1

DNA: TGCAGTGCTAGAGACCCGGGACTTGATGAAAAACTGTTTTTT
CDR3: CSARDPGLDEKLFF
V: TRBV20-1
length: 14
J: TRBJ1-4
size: NA
D: NA

DNA: TGCGCCAGCAGCTTGGAGGGAAGACTTAATGAAAAACTGTTTTTT
CDR3: CASSLEGRLNEKLFF
V: TRBV5-1
length: 15
J: TRBJ1-4
size: NA
D: NA

DNA: TGCAGTGCCCCGGGGACAGGCACAGATACGCAGTATTTT
CDR3: CSAPGTGTDTQYF
V: TRBV20-1
length: 13
J: TRBJ2-3
size: few
D: TRBD1

DNA: TGCGCCAGCAGCCCCCAGACTAGCGGGGGAAAGTATACGCAGTATTTT
CDR3: CASSPQTSGGKYTQYF
V: TRBV5-1
length: 16
J: TRBJ2-3
size: NA
D: TRBD2

DNA: TGCGCCAGCAGCTTGGGGTACGAGCAGTACTTC
CDR3: CASSLGYEQYF
V: TRBV5-1
length: 11
J: TRBJ2-7
size: many
D: NA

DNA: TGTGCCAGCAGTTTCAGGGCGTCAGCTAACTATGGCTACACCTTC
CDR3: CASSFRASANYGYTF
V: TRBV27
length: 15
J: TRBJ1-2
size: NA
D: NA

DNA: TGTGCCAGCAGTCCCCCCGGCAGGGGGCAAGAGACCCAGTACTTC
CDR3: CASSPPGRGQETQYF
V: TRBV6-5
length: 15
J: TRBJ2-5
size: NA
D: TRBD1

DNA: TGCGCCAGCAGCTCAGGACAGGGGGGATATGGCTACACCTTC
CDR3: CASSSGQGGYGYTF
V: TRBV5-1
length: 14
J: TRBJ1-2
size: NA
D: TRBD1

DNA: TGTGCCAGCAGTTTCGGGGGAGTCGGCTACACCTTC
CDR3: CASSFGGVGYTF
V: TRBV12-3/TRBV12-4
length: 12
J: TRBJ1-2
size: NA
D: NA

DNA: TGTGCCAGCAGCCCGGACAGGGATGAAAAACTGTTTTTT
CDR3: CASSPDRDEKLFF
V: TRBV25-1
length: 13
J: TRBJ1-4
size: NA
D: TRBD1

DNA: TGCGCCAGCAGCTCTGGCCTAGGCCCCTACCACAGCACAGATACGCAGTATTTT
CDR3: CASSSGLGPYHSTDTQYF
V: TRBV5-1
length: 18
J: TRBJ2-3
size: many
D: NA

DNA: TGTGCCAGCAGCTTAGAGGCCCAGCATCAGCCCCAGCATTTT
CDR3: CASSLEAQHQPQHF
V: TRBV7-8
length: 14
J: TRBJ1-5
size: NA
D: NA

DNA: TGCAGCGCAAGGACGGATTCCTACGAGCAGTACTTC
CDR3: CSARTDSYEQYF
V: TRBV29-1
length: 12
J: TRBJ2-7
size: NA
D: NA

DNA: TGTGCCATCAGTGAGTTCTCGCCCCGGGGAGGAAACACCATATATTTT
CDR3: CAISEFSPRGGNTIYF
V: TRBV10-3
length: 16
J: TRBJ1-3
size: few
D: NA

DNA: TGTGCCAGCAGCTTGCAGGACTACGAGCAGTACTTC
CDR3: CASSLQDYEQYF
V: TRBV5-4
length: 12
J: TRBJ2-7
size: NA
D: NA

DNA: TGTGCCAGCAGTTTAACAGGGGCCGACGGCCCGATTTACGAGCAGTACTTC
CDR3: CASSLTGADGPIYEQYF
V: TRBV28
length: 17
J: TRBJ2-7
size: few
D: TRBD1

DNA: TGTGCCAGCAGTAGGACGAGGCATCAGCCCCAGCATTTT
CDR3: CASSRTRHQPQHF
V: TRBV6-5
length: 13
J: TRBJ1-5
size: few
D: NA

DNA: TGCAGTGCTAGCGAAGCTGGTAGGGGCAATCAGCCCCAGCATTTT
CDR3: CSASEAGRGNQPQHF
V: TRBV20-1
length: 15
J: TRBJ1-5
size: NA
D: NA

DNA: TGCGCCAGCAGCCAGACAGGGGGAGAGACCCAGTACTTC
CDR3: CASSQTGGETQYF
V: TRBV4-3
length: 13
J: TRBJ2-5
size: NA
D: TRBD1

DNA: TGCGCCAGCAGCTCAGCAGGCCTCTCCGAAAAACTGTTTTTT
CDR3: CASSSAGLSEKLFF
V: TRBV5-1
length: 14
J: TRBJ1-4
size: NA
D: NA

DNA: TGTGCCATCAGTGAGACGACAGCCCGCAATGAGCAGTTCTTC
CDR3: CAISETTARNEQFF
V: TRBV10-3
length: 14
J: TRBJ2-1
size: NA
D: NA

DNA: TGTGCCAGCAGTGCAGGGGGCTCGGTCACTGAAGCTTTCTTT
CDR3: CASSAGGSVTEAFF
V: TRBV6-1
length: 14
J: TRBJ1-1
size: NA
D: TRBD1

DNA: TGTGCCTGGAGTGTACAGCGCCCAGGGGACACTGAAGCTTTCTTT
CDR3: CAWSVQRPGDTEAFF
V: TRBV30
length: 15
J: TRBJ1-1
size: NA
D: NA

DNA: TGCGCCAGCAGCTTAGCAGCCACAGATACGCAGTATTTT
CDR3: CASSLAATDTQYF
V: TRBV5-1
length: 13
J: TRBJ2-3
size: NA
D: NA

DNA: TGTGCCATCAGGCCCGGGACTAGCGTTCTCCCCACAGATACGCAGTATTTT
CDR3: CAIRPGTSVLPTDTQYF
V: TRBV10-3
length: 17
J: TRBJ2-3
size: few
D: TRBD2

DNA: TGTGCCAGCAGCGCCCTTGACAGGGTCTATGGCTACACCTTC
CDR3: CASSALDRVYGYTF
V: TRBV6-2/TRBV6-3
length: 14
J: TRBJ1-2
size: NA
D: TRBD1

DNA: TGCAGCGTCGTATCTTATTGGGCCGGCTACACCTTC
CDR3: CSVVSYWAGYTF
V: TRBV29-1
length: 12
J: TRBJ1-2
size: few
D: NA